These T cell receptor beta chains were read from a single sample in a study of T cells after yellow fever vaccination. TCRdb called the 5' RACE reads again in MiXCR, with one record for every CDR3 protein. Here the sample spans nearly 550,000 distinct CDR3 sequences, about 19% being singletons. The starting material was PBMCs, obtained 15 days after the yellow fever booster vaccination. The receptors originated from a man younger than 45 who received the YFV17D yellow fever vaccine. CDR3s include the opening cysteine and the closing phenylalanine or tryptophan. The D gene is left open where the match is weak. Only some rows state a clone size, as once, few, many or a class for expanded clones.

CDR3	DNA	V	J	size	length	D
CASSLKWTDTQYF	TGTGCCAGCAGTTTAAAGTGGACAGATACGCAGTATTTT	TRBV27	TRBJ2-3	.	13	.
CASSRRDGTYNEQFF	TGTGCCAGCAGCCGGAGGGATGGAACCTACAATGAGCAGTTCTTC	TRBV14	TRBJ2-1	once	15	.
CSASGWGRASNEQFF	TGCAGTGCTAGTGGATGGGGGAGAGCCTCCAATGAGCAGTTCTTC	TRBV20-1	TRBJ2-1	few	15	.
CASSVGGSGSSYEQYF	TGTGCCAGCAGCGTAGGGGGTAGCGGGAGCTCCTACGAGCAGTACTTC	TRBV9	TRBJ2-7	.	16	TRBD2
CASSLLGALSNQPQHF	TGTGCCAGCAGTTTACTGGGGGCGCTGAGCAATCAGCCCCAGCATTTT	TRBV28	TRBJ1-5	few	16	.
CSVARIDEQYF	TGCAGCGTTGCCAGAATAGACGAGCAGTACTTC	TRBV29-1	TRBJ2-7	few	11	.
CASSGDRAKETQYF	TGTGCCAGCAGTGGAGACAGGGCCAAAGAGACCCAGTACTTC	TRBV2	TRBJ2-5	few	14	TRBD1
CSVRFGGTNTGELFF	TGCAGCGTCAGGTTTGGCGGGACGAACACCGGGGAGCTGTTTTTT	TRBV29-1	TRBJ2-2	few	15	.
CSASPPLGRVAGANVLTF	TGCAGTGCTTCGCCCCCCCTAGGGCGAGTTGCTGGGGCCAACGTCCTGACTTTC	TRBV20-1	TRBJ2-6	once	18	.
CASSLYVTSAGELFF	TGTGCCAGTAGTCTATACGTGACCTCGGCCGGGGAGCTGTTTTTT	TRBV19	TRBJ2-2	.	15	.
CASSTRQTYYEQYF	TGTGCCAGCAGCACCCGACAGACCTACTACGAGCAGTACTTC	TRBV7-2	TRBJ2-7	.	14	.
CASSLPGAGETQYF	TGTGCCAGCAGCCTCCCGGGGGCAGGAGAGACCCAGTACTTC	TRBV3-1	TRBJ2-5	few	14	.
CASKPGLVVRDLFF	TGTGCCAGCAAGCCGGGACTAGTCGTTAGGGATCTGTTTTTT	TRBV6-1	TRBJ2-2	.	14	TRBD2
CSASTSGSIYEQYF	TGCAGTGCTTCTACTAGCGGGAGTATATACGAGCAGTACTTC	TRBV20-1	TRBJ2-7	few	14	TRBD2
CSAHYAGGYEQYF	TGCAGTGCTCATTACGCGGGGGGGTACGAGCAGTACTTC	TRBV20-1	TRBJ2-7	.	13	TRBD2
CASSLMGTANTGELFF	TGTGCCAGCAGCTTAATGGGGACGGCGAACACCGGGGAGCTGTTTTTT	TRBV7-3	TRBJ2-2	.	16	.
CASSFDGVDNSPLHF	TGTGCCAGCAGTTTTGACGGGGTGGATAATTCACCCCTCCACTTT	TRBV12-3/TRBV12-4	TRBJ1-6	.	15	.
CASTVPDRGDEQFF	TGTGCCAGCACTGTTCCGGACAGGGGAGATGAGCAGTTCTTC	TRBV2	TRBJ2-1	.	14	TRBD1
CASSLYGGSGANVLTF	TGTGCCAGCAGCTTGTATGGGGGCTCTGGGGCCAACGTCCTGACTTTC	TRBV5-6	TRBJ2-6	.	16	.
CASSLDGEAQHF	TGCGCCAGCAGCTTGGATGGGGAAGCCCAGCATTTT	TRBV5-1	TRBJ1-5	.	12	.
CAWSFPRIDNSPLHF	TGTGCCTGGAGCTTTCCCAGGATCGATAATTCACCCCTCCACTTT	TRBV30	TRBJ1-6	.	15	.
CASSLTTGQYF	TGTGCCAGCAGCCTGACCACGGGGCAGTACTTC	TRBV7-9	TRBJ2-7	.	11	.
CASSLGSGTPRYF	TGTGCCAGCAGCTTAGGCTCCGGGACACCCCGTTATTTC	TRBV11-1	TRBJ2-4	.	13	.
CASRGTGVGYEQYF	TGTGCCAGCAGGGGAACCGGGGTGGGCTACGAGCAGTACTTC	TRBV5-8	TRBJ2-7	few	14	.
CSARGQGFPADTQYF	TGCAGTGCTAGGGGACAGGGGTTCCCTGCAGATACGCAGTATTTT	TRBV20-1	TRBJ2-3	.	15	TRBD1
CASSSSGDKYNEQFF	TGCGCCAGCAGCTCTAGCGGGGACAAATACAATGAGCAGTTCTTC	TRBV5-1	TRBJ2-1	few	15	TRBD2
CASSHTGGAEEAFF	TGTGCCAGCAGCCATACGGGAGGGGCAGAAGAAGCTTTCTTT	TRBV3-1	TRBJ1-1	.	14	.
CASSKTGQVAGELFF	TGTGCCAGTTCGAAAACGGGACAGGTGGCCGGGGAGCTGTTTTTT	TRBV25-1	TRBJ2-2	few	15	TRBD1
CASSLYPVGDTQYF	TGTGCCAGCAGTTTATACCCCGTGGGAGATACGCAGTATTTT	TRBV27	TRBJ2-3	.	14	.